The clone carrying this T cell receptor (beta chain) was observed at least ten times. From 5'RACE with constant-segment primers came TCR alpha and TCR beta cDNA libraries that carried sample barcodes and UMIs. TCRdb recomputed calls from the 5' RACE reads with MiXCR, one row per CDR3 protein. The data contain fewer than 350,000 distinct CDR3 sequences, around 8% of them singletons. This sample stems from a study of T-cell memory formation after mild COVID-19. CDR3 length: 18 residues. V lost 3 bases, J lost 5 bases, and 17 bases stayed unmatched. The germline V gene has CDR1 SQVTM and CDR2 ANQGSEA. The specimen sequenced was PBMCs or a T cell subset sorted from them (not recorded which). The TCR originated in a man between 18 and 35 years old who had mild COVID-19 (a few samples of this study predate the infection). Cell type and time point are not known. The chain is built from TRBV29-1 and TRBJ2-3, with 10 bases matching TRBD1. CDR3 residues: CSVETWDRGLLAQDTQYF. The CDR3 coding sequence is TGCAGCGTTGAGACTTGGGACAGGGGACTCCTAGCACAAGATACGCAGTATTTT.